These T cell receptor beta chains were read from a single sample in a study of neurological immune-mediated disorders. Using its own MiXCR run on the 5' RACE reads, TCRdb lists one record per CDR3 protein. The sample records 81,000 or so distinct CDR3 sequences, roughly 13% being singletons. The sequenced sample consisted of PBMCs. All receptors derive from a female donor with HTLV-1-associated myelopathy (HAM/TSP). CDR3s include the opening cysteine and the closing phenylalanine or tryptophan. D genes are given only for firm matches. Clone size, where shown, is once, few, many, or a class for clones that have expanded.

j_gene	v_gene	abundance	d_gene	CDR3nt	CDR3aa
TRBJ1-6	TRBV27	many	TRBD1	TGTGCCAGCAGTCGCTCGACAGGGTATTATTCACCCCTCCACTTT	CASSRSTGYYSPLHF
TRBJ1-2	TRBV7-9	many	-	TGTGCCAGCAGCCTAAAACTAGACTTCAACTATGGCTACACCTTC	CASSLKLDFNYGYTF
TRBJ1-2	TRBV5-1	many	-	TGCGCCAGCAGCTTAGGAGGGACGGCGGAAGGCTACACCTTC	CASSLGGTAEGYTF
TRBJ1-1	TRBV6-5	many	-	TGTGCCAGCAGTTACTCGTCCTCGGCGAACACTGAAGCTTTCTTT	CASSYSSSANTEAFF
TRBJ2-5	TRBV3-1	-	-	TGTGCCAGCAGTTCAGCTGTGTACCAAGAGACCCAGTACTTC	CASSSAVYQETQYF
TRBJ1-4	TRBV4-1	many	-	TGCGCCAGCTCTGGGGAGGAGGGGAAAATCGGGACTAATGAAAAACTGTTTTTT	CASSGEEGKIGTNEKLFF
TRBJ2-3	TRBV7-9	many	TRBD1	TGTGCCAGCATCCCGGACAGGCGCACAGATACGCAGTATTTT	CASIPDRRTDTQYF
TRBJ2-3	TRBV6-2/TRBV6-3	many	TRBD2	TGTGCCAGCATCCTCGGAGGAGCGGGGGGAGATACGCAGTATTTT	CASILGGAGGDTQYF
TRBJ1-1	TRBV18	many	TRBD1	TGTGCCAGCTCACCGGGGGACAGGGGGCAATTTCTCACTGAAGCTTTCTTT	CASSPGDRGQFLTEAFF
TRBJ1-2	TRBV20-1	many	-	TGCAGTGCTAGGCAGGACGACTATGGCTACACCTTC	CSARQDDYGYTF
TRBJ2-2	TRBV7-9	-	TRBD1	TGTGCCAGCAGCTTACCACCGCTACTCCGGGACAGGGATTCCGGGGAGCTGTTTTTT	CASSLPPLLRDRDSGELFF
TRBJ2-3	TRBV20-1	many	TRBD2	TGCAGTGCAGTCCGGGGGACGGGGGGGCTTAGGAATACGCAGTATTTT	CSAVRGTGGLRNTQYF
TRBJ2-7	TRBV5-1	many	TRBD2	TGCGCCAGCAGCTTGGTTGGGACTAGTCTCGAGCAGTACTTC	CASSLVGTSLEQYF
TRBJ2-3	TRBV12-3/TRBV12-4	many	TRBD2	TGTGCCAGCAGCCCGGGACTAGCGAGTGATACGCAGTATTTT	CASSPGLASDTQYF
TRBJ2-1	TRBV5-1	many	TRBD2	TGCGCCAGCAGCTTGGTAGGACTAGCGGTAAGCTCCTACAATGAGCAGTTCTTC	CASSLVGLAVSSYNEQFF
TRBJ1-4	TRBV6-6	many	-	TGTGCCGAGGGGGACCTTAATGAAAAACTGTTTTTT	CAEGDLNEKLFF
TRBJ2-1	TRBV12-3/TRBV12-4	many	TRBD1	TGTGCCAGCAGTCAAGACAGGGTTTCCCCCAATGAGCAGTTCTTC	CASSQDRVSPNEQFF
TRBJ2-4	TRBV7-2	many	-	TGTGCCAGCAGCTTTGGGCCCCCCGTGGACATTCAGTACTTC	CASSFGPPVDIQYF
TRBJ2-7	TRBV20-1	many	-	TGCAGTGCTAGAGAGAGGGACTCCTACGAGCAGTACTTC	CSARERDSYEQYF
TRBJ1-1	TRBV11-2	many	-	TGTGCCAGCAGCTTAAACCAGGGTATCACTGAAGCTTTCTTT	CASSLNQGITEAFF
TRBJ2-1	TRBV9	many	-	TGTGCCAGCAGCGTAGGGACCAAGACTATCGATGAGCAGTTCTTC	CASSVGTKTIDEQFF
TRBJ2-7	TRBV12-3/TRBV12-4	few	-	TGTGCCAGCAGTTTATCCTACCACGAGCAGTACTTC	CASSLSYHEQYF
TRBJ2-2	TRBV7-9	many	-	TGTGCCAGCAGCCAATCGACATCTCCTACCGGGGAGCTGTTTTTT	CASSQSTSPTGELFF
TRBJ1-2	TRBV6-1	many	-	TGTGCCAGCAGGCCCTATCGTGGGGGAGTCTATGGCTACACCTTC	CASRPYRGGVYGYTF
TRBJ2-1	TRBV28	many	-	TGTGCCAGCAGTTTTGGGAGGGGGGCCTACAATGAGCAGTTCTTC	CASSFGRGAYNEQFF
TRBJ2-1	TRBV9	few	-	TGTGCCAGCAGCACAAGTGGGAAGCGGCCCTCCTACAATGAGCAGTTCTTC	CASSTSGKRPSYNEQFF
TRBJ1-2	TRBV25-1	many	-	TGTGGGAAGACCAGTAGGGGTACCAGGGGCTACACCTTC	CGKTSRGTRGYTF
TRBJ2-7	TRBV27	many	-	TGTGCCAGCAGTTTATCGAAATACGGGTACGAGCAGTACTTC	CASSLSKYGYEQYF
TRBJ2-5	TRBV27	many	TRBD2	TGTGCCAGCAGTCCCGCAGGGACTAGCGGGGGTGGTTGGCGTGAGACCCAGTACTTC	CASSPAGTSGGGWRETQYF
TRBJ2-5	TRBV5-1	many	TRBD2	TGCCCCAGCAGCTTGACTAGCTGGGAGACCCAGTACTTC	CPSSLTSWETQYF
TRBJ1-4	TRBV27	many	TRBD1	TGTGCCAGCAGGACAGGGGGCGGGAAACTGTTTTTT	CASRTGGGKLFF
TRBJ1-4	TRBV9	many	-	TGTGCCAGCAGCGAGGGGGACACCCAGCTGGATAATGAAAAACTGTTTTTT	CASSEGDTQLDNEKLFF
TRBJ1-6	TRBV12-5	-	-	TGTGCTAGTGGTTCCAGGGTACGGAAGGGAAATTCACCCCTCCACTTT	CASGSRVRKGNSPLHF
TRBJ2-5	TRBV12-3/TRBV12-4	many	-	TGTGCCAGCAGTTTAGTCGGGGAGGAGACCCAGTACTTC	CASSLVGEETQYF
TRBJ2-3	TRBV20-1	many	TRBD2	TGCAGTGCTAGAGATCTCCTAGCGGGGGACACAGATACGCAGTATTTT	CSARDLLAGDTDTQYF
TRBJ2-2	TRBV5-1	few	-	TGCGCCAGCAGCTCGCTTTTCAGCACCGGGGAGCTGTTTTTT	CASSSLFSTGELFF
TRBJ1-6	TRBV11-2	many	-	TGTGCCAGCAGCTTAGGGCGGGGATATTCACCCCTCCACTTT	CASSLGRGYSPLHF
TRBJ2-7	TRBV5-1	medium-sized	-	TGCGCCAACAACGGCCAGCTAAGCTCCTACGAGCAGTACTTC	CANNGQLSSYEQYF
TRBJ2-7	TRBV6-5	many	-	TGTGCCAGCAGTTACTCGAGGGTCTACGAGCAGTACTTC	CASSYSRVYEQYF
TRBJ1-1	TRBV5-6	many	TRBD1	TGTGCCAGCAGCTTCTCCCACAGGGGGAACACTGAAGCTTTCTTT	CASSFSHRGNTEAFF
TRBJ2-7	TRBV7-2	many	TRBD1	TGTGCCAGCAGAGCGGACAGGGCCTCATACGAGCAGTACTTC	CASRADRASYEQYF
TRBJ2-1	TRBV20-1	many	-	TGCAGTGCTGGACAGCAATTCTCCTACAATGAGCAGTTCTTC	CSAGQQFSYNEQFF
TRBJ2-7	TRBV14	many	-	TGTGCCAGCAGCTTGGGGACGGGGATCTACGAGCAGTACTTC	CASSLGTGIYEQYF
TRBJ2-3	TRBV20-1	-	TRBD2	TGCAGTACTGCTAGCGGGGGCACAGATACGCAGTATTTT	CSTASGGTDTQYF
TRBJ1-1	TRBV18	many	-	TGTGCCAGCTCACCACAAAACACTGAAGCTTTCTTT	CASSPQNTEAFF
TRBJ1-2	TRBV5-1	-	TRBD1	TGCGCCAGCAGACAAGGGACAGGGCGCCTCGGGGGCTACACCTTC	CASRQGTGRLGGYTF
TRBJ2-7	TRBV24-1	many	-	TGTACCACCAGTGATTCAGGGGCGGCCTACGAGCAGTACTTC	CTTSDSGAAYEQYF
TRBJ1-5	TRBV5-6	many	-	TGTGCCAGCAGCTCCCCTGGGCGGATCGATCAGCCCCAGCATTTT	CASSSPGRIDQPQHF
TRBJ1-1	TRBV5-1	many	-	TGCGCCAGCAGCTTGGGGGGACAGAACACTGAAGCTTTCTTT	CASSLGGQNTEAFF
TRBJ2-7	TRBV5-1	few	-	TGCGCCAGCAGTGCGGGGCTCGAGCAGTACTTC	CASSAGLEQYF
TRBJ2-1	TRBV12-3/TRBV12-4	many	-	TGTGCCAGCAGTTTAGTAGGACCCAGCAATGAGCAGTTCTTC	CASSLVGPSNEQFF
TRBJ2-2	TRBV6-5	many	-	TGTGCCAGCAAAAAAGGTCCGTCCTTCCCAAACACCGGGGAGCTGTTTTTT	CASKKGPSFPNTGELFF
TRBJ1-5	TRBV6-2/TRBV6-3	many	-	TGTGCCAGCAGTTACTCGGGGGTACAGCCCCAGCATTTT	CASSYSGVQPQHF
TRBJ2-2	TRBV10-3	many	-	TGTGCCATCAGTGAGCAGGGGCCAAACACCGGGGAGCTGTTTTTT	CAISEQGPNTGELFF
TRBJ2-3	TRBV5-1	many	-	TGCGCCAGCAGCTTGGGGGGAGAGTATACGCAGTATTTT	CASSLGGEYTQYF
TRBJ2-4	TRBV7-9	-	TRBD1	TGTGCCAGCAGCTACGGGGACAGGGGGACTGTCCACTTC	CASSYGDRGTVHF
TRBJ2-4	TRBV28	-	-	TGTGCCAGCAGTTTAATAGGGACCCGGCGGGGCAAAAACATTCAGTACTTC	CASSLIGTRRGKNIQYF